Sequencing of this T cell receptor (beta chain) was carried out in a study of tissue T cells after allogeneic stem cell transplantation. For this clone: The gene symbols are mouse symbols. From the germline J gene comes the end of the CDR3, since the read stops 1 residue before it.

TCRbeta CDR3 was sequenced at survey depth with template counts. Assay: immunoSEQ multiplex PCR; the TCRdb copy retains only in-frame clones and omits some. The sample lists about 7,400 clones, 55% to 75% occurring once. This CDR3 is built from 15 residues. V was trimmed by 0 bases and J by 0 bases, leaving 9 bases between them. The V gene's germline CDR1 is LGHNA and CDR2 YSYQKL. Sequenced sample: blood. The chain couples TRBV2 to TRBJ2-7; D perhaps matches TRBD1 (5 bases). This clonotype was sampled from a female BALB/c mouse in good health. Strain MHC haplotype: H2-d. Incomplete CDR3 DNA: TGTGCCAGCAGCCAAGATTCAGGGAGCTCCTATGAACAGTAC. Translating it yields CASSQDSGSSYEQY. The entire CDR3 sequence reads CASSQDSGSSYEQYF.